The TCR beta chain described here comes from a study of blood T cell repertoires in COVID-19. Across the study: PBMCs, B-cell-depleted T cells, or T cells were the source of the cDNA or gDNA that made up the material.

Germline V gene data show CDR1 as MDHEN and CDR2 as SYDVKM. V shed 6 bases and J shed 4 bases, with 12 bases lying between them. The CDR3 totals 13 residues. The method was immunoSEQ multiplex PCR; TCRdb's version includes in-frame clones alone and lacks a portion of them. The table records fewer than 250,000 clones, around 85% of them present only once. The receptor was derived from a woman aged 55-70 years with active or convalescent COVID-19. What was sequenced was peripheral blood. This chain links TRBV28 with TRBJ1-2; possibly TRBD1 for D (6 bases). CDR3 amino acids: CASRKQGRYGYTF. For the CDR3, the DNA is TGTGCCAGCAGGAAACAGGGTCGCTATGGCTACACCTTC.